This is a list of T cell receptor beta chains from one sample in a study of T cell responses to AZD1222 COVID-19 vaccine. Only in-frame clones appear in the TCRdb table, and some are missing; sequencing was by immunoSEQ multiplex PCR. The sample has around 140,000 clones, 93% seen once; the top ten hold roughly 5.4%. The sample consisted of peripheral blood, taken on day 0 of AZD1222 vaccination. These receptors were taken from an adult in good health. CDR3s leave out the opening cysteine and the closing phenylalanine or tryptophan. D genes are given only for firm matches.

.,12,TRBV30,TRBJ1-1,AWSVPPGNTEAF
.,12,TRBV3-1/TRBV3-2,TRBJ2-3,ASSQDHGTDTQY
TRBD2,15,TRBV6-4,TRBJ2-7,ASSERTSGTFSYEQY
TRBD1,13,TRBV5-6,TRBJ2-3,ASSLDRGFQDTQY
TRBD1,13,TRBV27,TRBJ2-7,ASRGDRTGTYEQY
.,13,TRBV6-5,TRBJ1-5,ASTLEGGGNQPQH
.,16,TRBV5-1,TRBJ1-3,ASRRADRPLDIGNTIY
.,11,TRBV6-2/TRBV6-3,TRBJ1-1,ASSYWVNTEAF
TRBD2,13,TRBV7-2,TRBJ2-1,ASSLKRGSYNEQF
TRBD1,12,TRBV7-9,TRBJ2-1,ASSSGQGDNEQF
TRBD2,14,TRBV12-5,TRBJ2-1,ASGFEREASDNEQF
TRBD1,13,TRBV18,TRBJ1-1,ASSPLGTENTEAF
.,13,TRBV5-5,TRBJ2-7,ASSLLAGSKYEQY
.,12,TRBV5-4,TRBJ2-5,ASSPRDNEETQY
.,13,TRBV7-6,TRBJ1-1,ASSLGSSKNTEAF
.,12,TRBV6-5,TRBJ1-2,ASRKRGTLYGYT
TRBD1,15,TRBV4-2,TRBJ1-2,ASSQVGTGMSSGGYT
TRBD1,13,TRBV28,TRBJ1-1,ASSLFSRGTYEAF
.,9,TRBV29-1,TRBJ1-1,SARTDTEAF
.,14,TRBV5-1,TRBJ1-2,ASSGVLDSSNYGYT
TRBD2,14,TRBV29-1,TRBJ2-1,SVAGLADLTYNEQF
.,11,TRBV7-3,TRBJ2-3,ASSFRGADTQY
TRBD1,13,TRBV9,TRBJ2-1,ASSVGDRDLDEQF
TRBD1,10,TRBV27,TRBJ2-2,ASSLRDRPLF
TRBD2,12,TRBV5-1,TRBJ2-7,ASSYGLEFSEQY
TRBD1,13,TRBV5-5,TRBJ1-2,ASSLVGRGKYGYT
.,12,TRBV10-3,TRBJ1-3,AIAGTSLGNTIY
.,13,TRBV5-6,TRBJ2-7,ASSLAGQGTYEQY
.,12,TRBV5-1,TRBJ1-1,ASSPGTGYTEAF
TRBD1,11,TRBV18,TRBJ1-1,ASSRTGDTEAF
.,11,TRBV6-2/TRBV6-3,TRBJ2-7,ASIPSGDHEQY
.,10,TRBV5-6,TRBJ2-3,ASSLGEGTQY
.,15,TRBV3-1/TRBV3-2,TRBJ2-3,ASSQESAGFSTDTQY
.,11,TRBV7-8,TRBJ1-1,ASSLERDFEAF
.,12,TRBV27,TRBJ2-7,ASSVRDSPSEQY
.,11,TRBV10-1,TRBJ2-1,ASSESGGNEQF
TRBD1,12,TRBV5-1,TRBJ1-1,ASGKGAVNTEAF
TRBD1,13,TRBV18,TRBJ1-1,ASSRTDRMNTEAF
.,14,TRBV9,TRBJ2-1,ASSPNHQGGYNEQF
.,11,TRBV12-3/TRBV12-4,TRBJ2-7,ASSSGTAGGQY
.,11,TRBV27,TRBJ2-1,ASIGGFYNEQF
.,10,TRBV6-6,TRBJ2-3,ASSYSRRGQY
.,11,TRBV10-3,TRBJ2-5,AITPSEGETQY
.,12,TRBV28,TRBJ1-1,ASSLLRRNTEAF
.,14,TRBV5-1,TRBJ2-1,ASSLGTVGGQNEQF
.,13,TRBV15,TRBJ1-1,ATSRDLAGSTEAF
TRBD1,11,TRBV30,TRBJ1-1,AWSRGGKTEAF
.,11,TRBV2,TRBJ1-1,ASSTRGNTEAF
.,15,TRBV27,TRBJ1-6,ASSLSIIRRDRSPLH